A selection of T cell receptor beta chains follows, all from one sample in a study of T cell changes during pregnancy in multiple sclerosis. Profiled with immunoSEQ multiplex PCR; TCRdb holds only in-frame clones, not every one. Of under 75,000 clones detected, 80% to 95% appear once; the ten largest clones hold 2% to 2.5%. This specimen was peripheral blood, taken in the first trimester of pregnancy. The receptors shown here come from a female donor with multiple sclerosis, enrolled in a pregnancy study. The CDR3 runs from the conserved cysteine through the conserved F or W. A D gene is named only where the DNA matches it firmly. Clone size is not always given. Where it is, it says once, few, many or a class for expanded clones.

len: 16; d_gene: TRBD2; v_gene: TRBV5-4; j_gene: TRBJ2-3; abundance: .; CDR3nt: TGTGCCAGCAGCATTGGGACTAGCAGGAGCACAGATACGCAGTATTTT; CDR3aa: CASSIGTSRSTDTQYF
len: 15; d_gene: .; v_gene: TRBV9; j_gene: TRBJ1-4; abundance: once; CDR3nt: TGTGCCAGCAGCCTCGGTGGGGCCGTCCATGAAAAACTGTTTTTT; CDR3aa: CASSLGGAVHEKLFF
len: 14; d_gene: TRBD1; v_gene: TRBV5-1; j_gene: TRBJ1-2; abundance: .; CDR3nt: TGCGCCAGCAGCGATGGGACAGTCGGGGGTGGCTACACCTTC; CDR3aa: CASSDGTVGGGYTF
len: 13; d_gene: TRBD2; v_gene: TRBV6-1; j_gene: TRBJ2-4; abundance: .; CDR3nt: TGTGCCAGCAGCCCCACGGCTAGCGGGGGGGTTCACTTC; CDR3aa: CASSPTASGGVHF
len: 15; d_gene: .; v_gene: TRBV9; j_gene: TRBJ2-3; abundance: once; CDR3nt: TGTGCCAGCAGCGCTCGGACACTGGGCACAGATACGCAGTATTTT; CDR3aa: CASSARTLGTDTQYF
len: 18; d_gene: TRBD2; v_gene: TRBV7-9; j_gene: TRBJ2-3; abundance: .; CDR3nt: TGTGCCAGCAGTTCTGGGAGAACTAGCGGGAGGGGAGGAGATACGCAGTATTTT; CDR3aa: CASSSGRTSGRGGDTQYF
len: 15; d_gene: TRBD1; v_gene: TRBV5-5; j_gene: TRBJ2-2; abundance: .; CDR3nt: TGTGCCAGCATACAGGGGGCAAAGAACACCGGGGAGCTGTTTTTT; CDR3aa: CASIQGAKNTGELFF
len: 14; d_gene: TRBD1; v_gene: TRBV30; j_gene: TRBJ1-1; abundance: .; CDR3nt: TGTGCCTGGAGGAAACAGGGGGCGCTGAGAATAGCTTTCTTT; CDR3aa: CAWRKQGALRIAFF
len: 13; d_gene: .; v_gene: TRBV11-1; j_gene: TRBJ1-1; abundance: .; CDR3nt: TGTGCCAGCAGCTTAGGTATGAACACTGAAGCTTTCTTT; CDR3aa: CASSLGMNTEAFF
len: 15; d_gene: .; v_gene: TRBV11-2; j_gene: TRBJ2-7; abundance: .; CDR3nt: TGTGCCAGCAGCCCGACAGGAGGATTTTCCTACGAGCAGTACTTC; CDR3aa: CASSPTGGFSYEQYF
len: 16; d_gene: .; v_gene: TRBV21-1; j_gene: TRBJ2-2; abundance: .; CDR3nt: TGTGCCAGCAGCAAAGCAACAGGGCTGAACACCGGGGAGCTGTTTTTT; CDR3aa: CASSKATGLNTGELFF
len: 14; d_gene: TRBD1; v_gene: TRBV2; j_gene: TRBJ1-4; abundance: .; CDR3nt: TGTGCCAGCAGACCCGGGACAGGGGATGAAAAACTGTTTTTT; CDR3aa: CASRPGTGDEKLFF
len: 16; d_gene: .; v_gene: TRBV6-6; j_gene: TRBJ1-5; abundance: .; CDR3nt: TGTGCCAGCACCCCGAGGGGGGGGTTTAGCAATCAGCCCCAGCATTTT; CDR3aa: CASTPRGGFSNQPQHF
len: 17; d_gene: TRBD1; v_gene: TRBV30; j_gene: TRBJ1-4; abundance: .; CDR3nt: TGTGCCTGGAGCGACGGGACAGGGGGCATAGCTAATGAAAAACTGTTTTTT; CDR3aa: CAWSDGTGGIANEKLFF
len: 14; d_gene: TRBD1; v_gene: TRBV7-9; j_gene: TRBJ2-7; abundance: .; CDR3nt: TGTGCCAGCAGCTTCGGACAGGGAGGATACGAGCAGTACTTC; CDR3aa: CASSFGQGGYEQYF
len: 18; d_gene: .; v_gene: TRBV4-2; j_gene: TRBJ1-3; abundance: .; CDR3nt: TGTGCCAGCAGCCAAGTCAGAGGGGGTCTGGGCTCTGGAAACACCATATATTTT; CDR3aa: CASSQVRGGLGSGNTIYF
len: 14; d_gene: TRBD1; v_gene: TRBV5-1; j_gene: TRBJ1-1; abundance: .; CDR3nt: TGCGCCAGCAGTACCGGGACAGGGGAAACTGAAGCTTTCTTT; CDR3aa: CASSTGTGETEAFF
len: 14; d_gene: TRBD2; v_gene: TRBV9; j_gene: TRBJ2-3; abundance: .; CDR3nt: TGTGCCAGCTCCTTTAGCGGGATCACAGATACGCAGTATTTT; CDR3aa: CASSFSGITDTQYF
len: 13; d_gene: TRBD2; v_gene: TRBV4-1; j_gene: TRBJ2-4; abundance: .; CDR3nt: TGCGCCAGCACAGCGGGGGGGAAAAACATTCAGTACTTC; CDR3aa: CASTAGGKNIQYF
len: 15; d_gene: TRBD2; v_gene: TRBV30; j_gene: TRBJ2-3; abundance: .; CDR3nt: TGTGCCTGTTCCGGGACTAGCGGGAGGACAGATACGCAGTATTTT; CDR3aa: CACSGTSGRTDTQYF
len: 15; d_gene: .; v_gene: TRBV7-2; j_gene: TRBJ1-5; abundance: .; CDR3nt: TGTGCCAGCAGCCTAAGAATGGGCCACAATCAGCCCCAGCATTTT; CDR3aa: CASSLRMGHNQPQHF
len: 16; d_gene: TRBD2; v_gene: TRBV7-3; j_gene: TRBJ2-2; abundance: few; CDR3nt: TGTGCCAGCAGCTCCGGACTAGCGGTGAACACCGGGGAGCTGTTTTTT; CDR3aa: CASSSGLAVNTGELFF
len: 18; d_gene: TRBD2; v_gene: TRBV5-8; j_gene: TRBJ2-1; abundance: once; CDR3nt: TGTGCCAGCAGCACTCCTGGTTTTAGCGGGGGGGGGTACAATGAGCAGTTCTTC; CDR3aa: CASSTPGFSGGGYNEQFF